These T cell receptor beta chains were read from a single sample in a study of brain T cells in children with intractable seizures. The repertoire was sequenced with immunoSEQ multiplex PCR; TCRdb's copy has only in-frame clones and lacks some. The table records 340,000 or so clones, 93% of them present only once. Sequences were derived from peripheral blood, sampled 5 to 6 months after surgery. The source of these receptors is a boy under two years old with tuberous sclerosis and intractable seizures. The CDR3 runs from the conserved cysteine through the conserved F or W. D genes are given only for firm matches. Expanded clones get a size class; other rows say once, few or many, or leave the size out.

j_gene: TRBJ2-3
v_gene: TRBV28
d_gene: NA
abundance: NA
CDR3nt: TGTGCCAGCAGTTTATTAGCCCGGACCGAAGCTTATACAGATACGCAGTATTTT
CDR3aa: CASSLLARTEAYTDTQYF

j_gene: TRBJ1-3
v_gene: TRBV28
d_gene: NA
abundance: NA
CDR3nt: TGTGCCAGCAGTTTACGACTGGGGGCAGGAGGAAACACCATATATTTT
CDR3aa: CASSLRLGAGGNTIYF

j_gene: TRBJ1-1
v_gene: TRBV7-9
d_gene: NA
abundance: NA
CDR3nt: TGTGCCAGCTCCCTACCGGGGGGCACTGAAGCTTTCTTT
CDR3aa: CASSLPGGTEAFF

j_gene: TRBJ2-1
v_gene: TRBV19
d_gene: NA
abundance: NA
CDR3nt: TGTGCCAGTAGTCGGCTGGTTAGGGTAGGCTCCTACAATGAGCAGTTCTTC
CDR3aa: CASSRLVRVGSYNEQFF

j_gene: TRBJ1-2
v_gene: TRBV12-3/TRBV12-4
d_gene: NA
abundance: few
CDR3nt: TGTGCCAGCAGTGAGAACAGGAACTATGGCTACACCTTC
CDR3aa: CASSENRNYGYTF

j_gene: TRBJ1-2
v_gene: TRBV15
d_gene: NA
abundance: NA
CDR3nt: TGTGCCACCAGCAGGGACACCCGCTATGGCTACACCTTC
CDR3aa: CATSRDTRYGYTF

j_gene: TRBJ1-5
v_gene: TRBV5-8
d_gene: NA
abundance: NA
CDR3nt: TGTGCCAGCAGCCGGGATCATGGGGTTTCGGACAGTAGCTTACCCCAGCATTTT
CDR3aa: CASSRDHGVSDSSLPQHF

j_gene: TRBJ1-2
v_gene: TRBV30
d_gene: TRBD1
abundance: once
CDR3nt: TGTGCCTGGAGTGGACAGGGGGCAGATGGCTACACCTTC
CDR3aa: CAWSGQGADGYTF

j_gene: TRBJ1-6
v_gene: TRBV19
d_gene: NA
abundance: NA
CDR3nt: TGTGCCAGTAGTCCGTCGGAAGGAGGGGGTAGGACCCTCCACTTT
CDR3aa: CASSPSEGGGRTLHF

j_gene: TRBJ1-4
v_gene: TRBV7-9
d_gene: NA
abundance: once
CDR3nt: TGTGCCAGCAGCTTAGTGGGCGCCCCTAATGAAAAACTGTTTTTT
CDR3aa: CASSLVGAPNEKLFF

j_gene: TRBJ2-1
v_gene: TRBV24-1
d_gene: NA
abundance: NA
CDR3nt: TGTGCCACCAGTGATCTTCGTAAGGGGGTGAAGGATGAGCAGTTCTTC
CDR3aa: CATSDLRKGVKDEQFF

j_gene: TRBJ1-1
v_gene: TRBV5-4
d_gene: NA
abundance: once
CDR3nt: TGTGCCAGCAGCGAAGGGAGAACTGAAGCTTTCTTT
CDR3aa: CASSEGRTEAFF

j_gene: TRBJ1-1
v_gene: TRBV28
d_gene: NA
abundance: few
CDR3nt: TGTGCCAGCAGCCAAAGCCGGGGATGGGGTGAAGCTTTCTTT
CDR3aa: CASSQSRGWGEAFF

j_gene: TRBJ1-2
v_gene: TRBV11-3
d_gene: NA
abundance: NA
CDR3nt: TGTGCCAGCAGCTTAGATCCAGGGGATCCCCCCACCTTC
CDR3aa: CASSLDPGDPPTF

j_gene: TRBJ1-4
v_gene: TRBV2
d_gene: NA
abundance: NA
CDR3nt: TGTGCCAGCAGTGGTTCGCAGGGCAGGGAAAAACTGTTTTTT
CDR3aa: CASSGSQGREKLFF

j_gene: TRBJ1-1
v_gene: TRBV9
d_gene: NA
abundance: NA
CDR3nt: TGTGCCAGCAGCGTAGAGGGTGATTGGAACACTGAAGCTTTCTTT
CDR3aa: CASSVEGDWNTEAFF

j_gene: TRBJ2-7
v_gene: TRBV5-6
d_gene: NA
abundance: NA
CDR3nt: TGTGCCAGCAGCTTGACAGGGAACTACGAGCAGTACTTC
CDR3aa: CASSLTGNYEQYF

j_gene: TRBJ2-1
v_gene: TRBV15
d_gene: TRBD2
abundance: NA
CDR3nt: TGTGCCACCAGCAGAGTTTCTAGCGGGAGGGCTGAGCAGTTCTTC
CDR3aa: CATSRVSSGRAEQFF